This entry features one T cell receptor (beta chain) sequence. This specimen belongs to a study of blood T cell repertoires in COVID-19. CDR1 and CDR2 (germline): MNHNY, SVGAGI (reference sequence). The CDR3 length is 20 residues. The V segment lost 6 bases and the J segment 0 bases; nucleotides outside the gene matches: 18. TCRdb's table, derived via immunoSEQ multiplex PCR, lists solely in-frame clones and lacks some. The repertoire consists of 250,000 to 350,000 clones, with roughly four fifths occurring once and the leading ten covering around 16%. The V call is TRBV6-6, the J call TRBJ2-3; TRBD2 agrees at 10 bases. Source material: peripheral blood. The receptor was isolated from a person aged 70 to 79 with COVID-19, enrolled during active disease. CDR3 bases: TGTGCCAGCAGCAAACCGGGACTAGCGCGACCGACAGCTAGCACAGATACGCAGTATTTT. Translating it yields CASSKPGLARPTASTDTQYF.